Given below is one T cell receptor (beta chain) in context. Antigen unknown. One end of the junction varies from germline; a read error may be responsible. Combining a sample-barcoded 5' primer with a J-beta primer mix, a second PCR ran for roughly 6 to 11 cycles. TCRdb reanalysed the 5' RACE reads using MiXCR and keeps one entry per CDR3 protein. Of roughly 730,000 distinct CDR3 sequences listed, just over 55% are singletons. The data belong to a study of blood T cells in healthy people across ages. Study-level results: Diversity of TCR beta per million T cells declined in a roughly linear way with age.

CDR3 length: 14 residues. The germline gives CDR1 MNHEY, CDR2 SMNVEV (reference sequence). This chain uses TRBV27 with TRBJ1-5; D is perhaps TRBD1 (6 bases). This receptor was obtained from a man aged 35-49 years in good health. The sequencing input was blood. The DNA for the CDR3 is TGTGCCAGCAGTGTAATAGGGGGAAATCGGCCCCAGCATTTT. Its protein is CASSVIGGNRPQHF.